This T cell receptor beta chain was captured by sequencing in a study of technical replicates of blood from a handful of donors. Method: immunoSEQ multiplex PCR; TCRdb's copy keeps in-frame clones and lacks some. The table records over 45,000 clones, approximately 90% of them present only once. Input material: PBMCs. This clonotype was obtained from a human donor in good health. Some clones in this sample may be carry-over from other donors' samples.

The CDR3 is CASSEISGQGSGTQYF. In nucleotides, the CDR3 is TGTGCCAGCAGTGAAATTTCGGGACAGGGGTCCGGGACCCAGTACTTC. The chain employs TRBV25-1 and TRBJ2-5; 10 nucleotides line up with TRBD1. The CDR3 is 16 amino acids. Germline assignment: CDR1 MGHDK and CDR2 SYGVNS. V lost 2 bases to trimming and J lost 7 bases; unmatched junction nucleotides: 10. Complete variable domain (other parts from reference TRBV25-1 and TRBJ2-5): EADIYQTPRYLVIGTGKKITLECSQTMGHDKMYWYQQDPGMELHLIHYSYGVNSTEKGDLSSESTVSRIRTEHFPLTLESARPSHTSQYLCASSEISGQGSGTQYFGPGTRLLVL.